The T cell receptor beta chain under discussion was sequenced for a study of a mutant IDH1 vaccine in newly diagnosed glioma. The time point: week 11, during vaccination. Every single dose of the vaccine, 300 ug of mutant IDH1 20-mer peptide, came with topical imiquimod. The germline V gene has CDR1 SGDLS and CDR2 YYNGEE. This CDR3 spans 16 amino acids. Trimming cost V 3 bases and J 4 bases; bases outside gene matches: 6. TCRdb's table, derived via immunoSEQ multiplex PCR, lists solely in-frame clones and lacks some. This sample has about 35,000 clones, with 80% found just once. On this clone: Its antigen is still unknown.

The rearrangement uses TRBV9 and TRBJ2-1; 11 bases align to TRBD2. The material was peripheral blood mononuclear cells (PBMCs), obtained from a glioma patient whose treatment included an IDH1 peptide vaccine. The TCR was taken from a woman in her thirties with glioma. Some clones in this sample may be carry-over from other donors' samples. CDR3: CASSALSGRDYNEQFF. In DNA form, the CDR3 reads TGTGCCAGCAGCGCCCTTAGCGGGAGGGATTACAATGAGCAGTTCTTC.